The 11 T cell receptor beta chains below all came from one sample that was sequenced in a study of cytomegalovirus exposure and HLA in healthy donors. The study ran its PCR with 60 Vbeta and 13 Jbeta primers. Sequencing used immunoSEQ multiplex PCR; TCRdb keeps in-frame clones, though not all of them. The sample has over 150,000 clones; roughly 77% are singletons. Input material: PBMCs. These receptors all stem from a man aged 30-40 years in good health and CMV-seropositive.

This clone appeared once. This sequence joins TRBV7-8 and TRBJ2-5, with 7 bases that match TRBD1. With 1 base clipped from V and 5 bases from J, the junction kept 10 bases outside the gene matches. Germline CDR1 and CDR2: SGHVS and FQNEAQ. The CDR3 loop spans 16 amino acids. This CDR3 is CASSLGAPTGRETQYF. The CDR3 coding sequence is TGTGCCAGCAGCTTAGGGGCCCCGACAGGGCGGGAGACCCAGTACTTC.

The V call is TRBV19, the J call TRBJ1-2, with TRBD1 matching over 8 bases. The CDR3 runs 14 residues. Losses at the gene ends were 3 bases for V and 8 bases for J; bases not matched to a gene: 8. CDR1 LNHDA and CDR2 SQIVND come from the germline V gene (reference sequence). CDR3 DNA sequence: TGTGCCAGTAGTATCCCTACAGGGGGAGGCGGCTACACCTTC. It encodes CASSIPTGGGGYTF.

The chain couples TRBV15 to TRBJ2-7; 9 positions agree with TRBD1. Looked up from germline, CDR1 is LNHNV and CDR2 is YYDKDF (reference sequence). J gave up 4 bases and V 5 bases, and 9 bases lay outside the gene matches. This CDR3 comprises 15 residues. The CDR3, as DNA: TGTGCCACCAGCGGGGGGAGGGGGACAGGGTACGAGCAGTACTTC. This codes for CATSGGRGTGYEQYF.

CDR3 in DNA: TGTGCCAGCAGCCAGGGAGGGAGCGGGGGGGCCGAGACCCAGTACTTC. As protein: CASSQGGSGGAETQYF. The chain uses TRBV5-4 and TRBJ2-5; TRBD2 matches at 10 bases. CDR1 is SGHNT and CDR2 is YYREEE in the germline V gene (reference sequence). The CDR3 length is 16 residues. Trimming cost V 4 bases and J 5 bases; bases outside gene matches: 11.

This chain connects TRBV7-2 to TRBJ2-7, with 11 bases identical to TRBD2. Looked up from germline, CDR1 is SGHTA and CDR2 is FQGNSA. This CDR3 has 18 amino acids. Trimming at V came to 2 bases and at J to 3 bases, leaving 12 bases not matched to a gene. CDR3 DNA: TGTGCCAGCAGCTTACGGCCGGGACTAGCGGCTGAATACTACGAGCAGTACTTC. This translates into CASSLRPGLAAEYYEQYF.

This clone has just one count. V is TRBV7-9 and J is TRBJ2-1; 9 nucleotides match TRBD2. CDR3 length: 16 residues. Unmatched junction bases numbered 14, after V lost 6 bases and J lost 8 bases. Germline CDR1 and CDR2: SEHNR and FQNEAQ (reference sequence). In DNA form, the CDR3 reads TGTGCCAGCAGTTTAACTAGCGGGTCATTAGGGGATGAGCAGTTCTTC. It is translated as CASSLTSGSLGDEQFF.

This clone was found once. This chain connects TRBV6-5 to TRBJ2-5; 8 bases fit TRBD1. Trimming removed 6 bases from V and 5 bases from J; junction bases left unmatched: 8. This CDR3 is 14 amino acids long. Germline values: CDR1 MNHEY, CDR2 SVGAGI. The CDR3 bases are TGTGCCAGCAGCCCTGGACAGGGTATGGAGACCCAGTACTTC. It is translated as CASSPGQGMETQYF.

A note on this clone: The same CDR3 can be traced to other DNA sequences in this sample. The gene calls are TRBV5-5 and TRBJ2-7; 7 bases are a match to TRBD1. The CDR3 length is 13 residues. Germline V CDR1 and CDR2: SGHKS, YYEKEE (reference sequence). With 4 bases clipped from V and 3 bases from J, the junction kept 4 bases outside the gene matches. The CDR3 spells CASSPGQHYEQYF. The CDR3 region has the DNA TGTGCCAGCAGCCCGGGACAGCACTACGAGCAGTACTTC.

V gene TRBV9 combines with J gene TRBJ1-1, with 7 bases fitting TRBD1. The trim removed 3 bases at V and 4 bases at J, leaving 6 bases unmatched. The CDR3 extends over 14 amino acids. The germline CDR1 and CDR2 sequences are SGDLS and YYNGEE. CDR3 in DNA: TGTGCCAGCAGCGCACAGGGGCCGGGCACTGAAGCTTTCTTT. The encoded protein is CASSAQGPGTEAFF.

A single count supports this clone. This chain connects TRBV6-5 to TRBJ1-2; D is uncertain. Germline V CDR1 and CDR2: MNHEY, SVGAGI. The length of the CDR3 is 13 residues. Trimming took off 6 bases at V and 2 bases at J, with 10 bases between the two ends. CDR3 bases: TGTGCCAGCAGAGAGGACTTAAACTATGGCTACACCTTC. It codes for CASREDLNYGYTF.

This clone was observed many times. This sample also contains other DNA sequences that code for the same CDR3. This chain links TRBV30 with TRBJ1-5, with unresolved D. CDR3 length: 13 residues. CDR1 and CDR2 from the germline V gene are GTSNPN and SVGIG (reference sequence). V was clipped by 0 bases and J by 5 bases, with 8 bases between them. CDR3 loop: CAWSVFRDQPQHF. The CDR3 DNA is TGTGCCTGGAGTGTCTTCCGAGATCAGCCCCAGCATTTT.